This TCR beta chain emerged from a study of shared clonotypes between healthy human individuals. The CDR3 spans 13 residues. The germline V gene encodes CDR1 SGHAT and CDR2 FQNNGV. With 5 bases removed from V and 3 bases from J, the gap between germline ends came to 11 bases. Study observations and caveats: Depth was large, yet rarefaction showed that sorted-subset sequencing was incomplete.

Data came from immunoSEQ multiplex PCR; TCRdb stores just in-frame clones and leaves some out. This sample has roughly 700,000 clones, with 74% found just once. As regards this clone: The antigen is undetermined.

What was sequenced was memory CD4+ T cells sorted from blood. Subset described: CD45RA-negative fraction. The rearrangement links TRBV11-2 to TRBJ2-7, with a tentative D call TRBD1 (6 bases). The clonotype was recovered from a woman between 25 and 40 years old in good health. Written as DNA, the CDR3 is TGTGCCAGCAGCAATCAACAGGGCTACGAGCAGTACTTC. It is translated as CASSNQQGYEQYF.